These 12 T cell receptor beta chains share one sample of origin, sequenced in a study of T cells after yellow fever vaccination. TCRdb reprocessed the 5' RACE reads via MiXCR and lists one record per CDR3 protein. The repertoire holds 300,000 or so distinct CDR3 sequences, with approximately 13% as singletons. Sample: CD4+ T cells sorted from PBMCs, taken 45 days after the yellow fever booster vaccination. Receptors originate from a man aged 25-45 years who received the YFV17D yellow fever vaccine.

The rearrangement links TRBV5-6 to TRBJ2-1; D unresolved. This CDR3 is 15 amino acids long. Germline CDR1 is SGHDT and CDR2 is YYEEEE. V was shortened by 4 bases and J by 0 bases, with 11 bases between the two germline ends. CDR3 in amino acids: CASSLELTSYNEQFF. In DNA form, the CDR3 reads TGTGCCAGCAGCCTGGAACTAACCTCCTACAATGAGCAGTTCTTC. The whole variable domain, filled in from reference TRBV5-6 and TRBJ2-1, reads DAGVTQSPTHLIKTRGQQVTLRCSPKSGHDTVSWYQQALGQGPQFIFQYYEEEERQRGNFPDRFSGHQFPNYSSELNVNALLLGDSALYLCASSLELTSYNEQFFGPGTRLTVL.

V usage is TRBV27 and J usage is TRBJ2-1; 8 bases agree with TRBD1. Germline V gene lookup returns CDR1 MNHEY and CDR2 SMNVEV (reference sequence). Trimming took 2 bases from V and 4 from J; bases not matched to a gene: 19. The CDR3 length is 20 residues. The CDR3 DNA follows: TGTGCCAGCAGTTTAGACGTCAGGCCGACAGGGGTCTCGGGATACAATGAGCAGTTCTTC. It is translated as CASSLDVRPTGVSGYNEQFF.

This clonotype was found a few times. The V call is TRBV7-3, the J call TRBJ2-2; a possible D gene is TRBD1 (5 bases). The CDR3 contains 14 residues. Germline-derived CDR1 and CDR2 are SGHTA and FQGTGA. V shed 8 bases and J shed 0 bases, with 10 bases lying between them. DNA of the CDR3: TGTGCCAGCTCCAGGGTCCCGAACACCGGGGAGCTGTTTTTT. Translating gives CASSRVPNTGELFF.

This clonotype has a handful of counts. The CDR3 DNA is TGTGCGACCGGCAGGCGGCGCAATCAGCCCCAGCATTTT. This sequence encodes CATGRRRNQPQHF. J is TRBJ1-5 and V is TRBV6-5; D remains ambiguous. The CDR3 runs 13 residues. Germline V gene data show CDR1 as MNHEY and CDR2 as SVGAGI.

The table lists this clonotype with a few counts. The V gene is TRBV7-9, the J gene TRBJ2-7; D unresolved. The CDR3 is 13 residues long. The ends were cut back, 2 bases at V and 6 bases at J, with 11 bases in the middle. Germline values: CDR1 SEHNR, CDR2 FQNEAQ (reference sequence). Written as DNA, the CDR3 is TGTGCCAGCAGCTTATTCCGTGAGGCCGAGCAGTACTTC. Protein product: CASSLFREAEQYF. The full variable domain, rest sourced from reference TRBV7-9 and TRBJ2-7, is DTGVSQNPRHKITKRGQNVTFRCDPISEHNRLYWYRQTLGQGPEFLTYFQNEAQLEKSRLLSDRFSAERPKGSFSTLEIQRTEQGDSAMYLCASSLFREAEQYFGPGTRLTVT.

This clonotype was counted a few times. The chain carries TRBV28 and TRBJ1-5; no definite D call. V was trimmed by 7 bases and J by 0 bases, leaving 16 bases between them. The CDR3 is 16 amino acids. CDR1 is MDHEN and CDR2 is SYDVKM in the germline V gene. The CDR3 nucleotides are TGTGCCAGCACCCCGATTGGCGGATATAGCAATCAGCCCCAGCATTTT. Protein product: CASTPIGGYSNQPQHF.

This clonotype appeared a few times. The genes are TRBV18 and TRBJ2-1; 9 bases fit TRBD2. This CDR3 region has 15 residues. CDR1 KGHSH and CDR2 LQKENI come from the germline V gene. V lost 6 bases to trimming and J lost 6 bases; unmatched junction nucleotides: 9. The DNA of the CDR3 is TGTGCCAGCTCCCTACGACTAGCGGACTTCAATGAGCAGTTCTTC. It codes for CASSLRLADFNEQFF.

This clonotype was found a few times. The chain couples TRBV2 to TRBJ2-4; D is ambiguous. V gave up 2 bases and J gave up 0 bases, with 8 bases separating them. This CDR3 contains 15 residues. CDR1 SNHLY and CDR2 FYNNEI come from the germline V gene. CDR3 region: CASSELRLAKNIQYF. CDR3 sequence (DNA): TGTGCCAGCAGTGAATTGCGGTTAGCCAAAAACATTCAGTACTTC.

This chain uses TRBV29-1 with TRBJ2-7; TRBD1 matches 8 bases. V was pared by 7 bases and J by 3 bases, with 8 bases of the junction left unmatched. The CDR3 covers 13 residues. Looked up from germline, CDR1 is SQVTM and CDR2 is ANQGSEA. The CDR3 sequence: CSGTPTGGYEQYF. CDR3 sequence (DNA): TGCAGCGGCACTCCCACAGGGGGCTACGAGCAGTACTTC.

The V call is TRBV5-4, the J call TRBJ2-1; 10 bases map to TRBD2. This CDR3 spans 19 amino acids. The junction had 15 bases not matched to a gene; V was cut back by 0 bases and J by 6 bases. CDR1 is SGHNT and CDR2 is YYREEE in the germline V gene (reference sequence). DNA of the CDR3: TGTGCCAGCAGCTTGGATGTAGCGGGAGGCCTTCAACGGATCAATGAGCAGTTCTTC. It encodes CASSLDVAGGLQRINEQFF.

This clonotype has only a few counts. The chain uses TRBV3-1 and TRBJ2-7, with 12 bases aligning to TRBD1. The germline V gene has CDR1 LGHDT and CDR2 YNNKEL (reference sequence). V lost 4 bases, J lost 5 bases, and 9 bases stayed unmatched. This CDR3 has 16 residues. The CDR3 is CASSREPGQGANEQYF. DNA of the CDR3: TGTGCCAGCAGCCGAGAACCGGGACAGGGGGCCAACGAGCAGTACTTC.

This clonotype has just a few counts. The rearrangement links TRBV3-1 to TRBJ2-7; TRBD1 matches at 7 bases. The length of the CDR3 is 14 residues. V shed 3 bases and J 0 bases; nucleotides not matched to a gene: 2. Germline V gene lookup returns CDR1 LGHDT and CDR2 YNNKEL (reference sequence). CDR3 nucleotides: TGTGCCAGCAGCCAGGGACAGCTCTCCTACGAGCAGTACTTC. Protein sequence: CASSQGQLSYEQYF.